The 24 T cell receptor beta chains presented below share a single source sample, sequenced in a study of T cells after yellow fever vaccination. TCRdb re-called the 5' RACE reads through MiXCR, storing one row per CDR3 protein. The sample has 180,000 or so distinct CDR3 sequences, about 11% seen once. Specimen: CD8+ T cells sorted from PBMCs, collected 15 days after the yellow fever booster vaccination. The receptors derive from a man between 18 and 29 years old who received the YFV17D yellow fever vaccine.

The chain carries TRBV4-1 and TRBJ1-1; 8 nucleotides align to TRBD1. The CDR3 loop spans 15 amino acids. Per germline, CDR1 MGHRA and CDR2 YSYEKL. The V gene end was trimmed by 3 bases and the J gene end by 3 bases; junction bases not matched to a gene: 6. The CDR3 nucleotides are TGCGCCAGCAGCCATCCACAGGGGGTGGACACTGAAGCTTTCTTT. Amino acids: CASSHPQGVDTEAFF.

The table lists this clonotype with a few counts. The chain carries TRBV7-2 and TRBJ2-7; D gene ambiguous. V shed 2 bases and J shed 3 bases, with 8 bases lying between them. Per germline, CDR1 SGHTA and CDR2 FQGNSA. This CDR3 has 13 residues. The CDR3 sequence: CASSLWLGYEQYF. The CDR3 DNA is TGTGCCAGCAGCTTATGGCTCGGCTACGAGCAGTACTTC. Full variable domain (rest looked up from reference TRBV7-2 and TRBJ2-7): GAGVSQSPSNKVTEKGKDVELRCDPISGHTALYWYRQSLGQGLEFLIYFQGNSAPDKSGLPSDRFSAERTGGSVSTLTIQRTQQEDSAVYLCASSLWLGYEQYFGPGTRLTVT.

The table lists this clonotype with a few counts. The CDR3 nucleotides are TGTGCCAGCAGCAGGCGTACAGTAGGGAACTATGGCTACACCTTC. Protein sequence: CASSRRTVGNYGYTF. V and J are TRBV7-2 and TRBJ1-2; D is unclear. CDR3 length equals 15 residues. The germline CDR1 and CDR2 sequences are SGHTA and FQGNSA. The ends were cut back, 5 bases at V and 2 bases at J, with 15 bases in the middle.

The V gene is TRBV6-2 or TRBV6-3, the J gene TRBJ2-7; 8 positions match TRBD2. This CDR3 comprises 16 residues. The V and J ends lost 2 bases and 0 bases, in that order; junction bases with no gene match: 6. Per the germline V gene, CDR1 is MNHEY and CDR2 is SVGEGT. Here the CDR3 reads CASSYHSGVSSYEQYV. The CDR3 bases are TGTGCCAGCAGTTACCATAGCGGGGTAAGCTCCTACGAGCAGTACGTC.

The V and J genes are TRBV10-2 and TRBJ2-2; perhaps D is TRBD1 or TRBD2 (5 bases each). V was trimmed by 8 bases and J by 5 bases, leaving 9 bases between them. Per germline, CDR1 WSHSY and CDR2 SAAADI. This CDR3 region has 12 residues. For the CDR3, the DNA is TGCGCCAGCGGGGGTGTAACCGGGGAGCTGTTTTTT. The encoded protein is CASGGVTGELFF.

This clonotype was observed a few times. This chain connects TRBV19 to TRBJ2-2; 12 nucleotides align to TRBD1. The CDR3 is 13 amino acids. Germline V lookup: CDR1 LNHDA, CDR2 SQIVND (reference sequence). After removal of 5 bases from V and 11 bases from J, the junction contained 3 bases not matched to a gene. This chain's CDR3 is CASSWGTGGELFF. CDR3 bases: TGTGCCAGTAGTTGGGGGACAGGGGGCGAGCTGTTTTTT.

This clonotype was detected only a few times. V is TRBV6-5 and J is TRBJ1-3; no reliable D call. V was cut by 9 bases and J by 1 base, with 13 bases left in between. The germline CDR1 and CDR2 sequences are MNHEY and SVGAGI. The CDR3 runs to 14 residues. Here the CDR3 reads CASTSGFSGNTIYF. In DNA, the CDR3 is TGTGCCAGTACCTCCGGTTTTTCTGGAAACACCATATATTTT.

The chain is built from TRBV15 and TRBJ1-2; D might be TRBD1 (6 bases). The CDR3 spans 14 residues. V was clipped by 5 bases and J by 4 bases, with 14 bases between them. CDR1 LNHNV and CDR2 YYDKDF come from the germline V gene (reference sequence). CDR3 nucleotides: TGTGCCACCAGCGACCCGAGACAGGTCTATGGCTACACCTTC. Translated: CATSDPRQVYGYTF.

This clonotype was detected only a few times. The gene calls are TRBV14 and TRBJ2-3; 7 bases are a match to TRBD2. V was pared by 4 bases and J by 4 bases, with 11 bases of the junction left unmatched. The CDR3 totals 16 residues. Per the germline V gene, CDR1 is SGHDN and CDR2 is FVKESK. CDR3 protein: CASSRRFGEGPDTQYF. As DNA, the CDR3 is TGTGCCAGCAGCCGACGTTTCGGGGAGGGCCCAGATACGCAGTATTTT.

The V and J genes are TRBV23-1 and TRBJ2-5; D not certain. TRBV23-1 is an ORF, and what it does is uncertain. The CDR3 loop spans 13 amino acids. With 3 bases removed from V and 4 bases from J, the gap between germline ends came to 9 bases. Here the CDR3 reads CASSHRPLETQYF. The DNA of the CDR3 is TGCGCCAGCAGTCATCGTCCCCTAGAGACCCAGTACTTC.

The chain couples TRBV11-3 to TRBJ2-1; 9 bases line up with TRBD1. Germline CDR1 and CDR2: SGHNT and YENEEA. The CDR3 is 16 residues long. The V segment lost 5 bases and the J segment 7 bases; nucleotides outside the gene matches: 12. The CDR3 nucleotides read TGTGCCAGCAGCCGTGGTAGTGGACAGGGGCTAAATGAGCAGTTCTTC. As protein: CASSRGSGQGLNEQFF.

This clonotype turned up a few times. The chain uses TRBV4-3 and TRBJ2-7; D perhaps matches TRBD1 (5 bases). Deletions cut 0 bases from V and 3 bases from J, with 15 bases between. CDR3 length: 16 amino acids. Germline V gene data show CDR1 as LGHNA and CDR2 as YSLEER. The CDR3 here is CASSQDRGRPFYEQYF. The DNA of the CDR3 is TGCGCCAGCAGCCAAGATAGGGGCAGGCCGTTCTACGAGCAGTACTTC.

This rearrangement joins TRBV4-2 to TRBJ1-1, with D maybe TRBD1 (5 bases). The CDR3 sequence is 15 residues long. V was pared by 4 bases and J by 0 bases, with 12 bases between. Germline V gene data show CDR1 as LGHNA and CDR2 as YNFKEQ. CDR3 DNA: TGTGCCAGCAGCCCGACAGCTCTGTTGAACACTGAAGCTTTCTTT. Protein: CASSPTALLNTEAFF.

The genes are TRBV29-1 and TRBJ1-1; the D gene is possibly TRBD1 (6 bases). Germline CDR1 is SQVTM and CDR2 is ANQGSEA. CDR3 length: 12 amino acids. The germline V and J ends were trimmed by 7 bases and 7 bases, with 16 bases remaining between them. The chain's CDR3 is CSAKGGGGEAFF. CDR3 nucleotide sequence: TGCAGCGCAAAGGGGGGCGGTGGTGAAGCTTTCTTT.

This clonotype turned up a few times. The rearrangement joins TRBV7-8 to TRBJ2-5, with D unresolved. CDR3 length: 11 residues. Trimming stripped 6 bases from V and 4 bases from J, with 6 bases between. The germline V gene has CDR1 SGHVS and CDR2 FQNEAQ. The CDR3, as DNA: TGTGCCAGCAGTTTCCTAGAGACCCAGTACTTC. As protein: CASSFLETQYF. The complete variable domain, with remaining parts taken from reference TRBV7-8 and TRBJ2-5, reads GAGVSQSPRYKVAKRGQDVALRCDPISGHVSLFWYQQALGQGPEFLTYFQNEAQLDKSGLPSDRFFAERPEGSVSTLKIQRTQQEDSAVYLCASSFLETQYFGPGTRLLVL.

V is TRBV6-6 and J is TRBJ2-3; D tentatively reads TRBD1 or TRBD2 (5 bases each). V was cut by 5 bases and J by 3 bases, with 12 bases left in between. The CDR3 totals 14 residues. In germline, CDR1 is MNHNY, CDR2 SVGAGI (reference sequence). This CDR3 reads CASSPIGATDTQYF. CDR3 nucleotides: TGTGCCAGCAGTCCCATCGGGGCGACAGATACGCAGTATTTT.

The chain employs TRBV12-3 or TRBV12-4 and TRBJ2-5; D gene ambiguous. V was clipped by 3 bases and J by 5 bases, with 10 bases between them. The CDR3 sequence is 13 residues long. CDR3 coding DNA: TGTGCCAGCAGTTTTAGACAAATGGAGACCCAGTACTTC. Residues: CASSFRQMETQYF.

The chain joins TRBV20-1 to TRBJ2-1; D is undetermined. The CDR3 runs to 16 residues. CDR1 and CDR2 from the germline V gene are DFQATT and SNEGSKA (reference sequence). V lost 3 bases and J 4 bases, leaving 19 bases between the germline ends. CDR3 bases: TGCAGTGCTAGGAAACCCCTTTCCCTTTCTTACAATGAGCAGTTCTTC. It codes for CSARKPLSLSYNEQFF.

This clonotype came up a few times. V and J are TRBV20-1 and TRBJ2-1; 7 positions match TRBD2. V was clipped by 3 bases and J by 5 bases; unmatched bases: 10. The germline V gene encodes CDR1 DFQATT and CDR2 SNEGSKA (reference sequence). CDR3 size: 15 residues. The CDR3 nucleotides read TGCAGTGCTAGGACCCTTGGCGGGGGAGACAATGAGCAGTTCTTC. It is translated as CSARTLGGGDNEQFF.

V is TRBV5-1 and J is TRBJ1-2; 11 positions agree with TRBD1. Trimming cost V 3 bases and J 3 bases; bases outside gene matches: 1. The CDR3 is 14 residues long. Germline lookup yields CDR1 SGHRS and CDR2 YFSETQ. The CDR3 sequence: CASSWTGGDYGYTF. Here the CDR3 DNA reads TGCGCCAGCAGCTGGACAGGGGGCGACTATGGCTACACCTTC.

This clonotype showed up many times. The rearrangement uses TRBV7-3 and TRBJ2-7, with TRBD1 identical over 9 bases. V lost 5 bases, J lost 6 bases, and 5 bases stayed unmatched. This CDR3 comprises 13 residues. The germline CDR1 and CDR2 sequences are SGHTA and FQGTGA. In DNA form, the CDR3 reads TGTGCCAGCAGCCCCTCGGACAGGGGCGAGCAGTACTTC. It specifies CASSPSDRGEQYF. The complete variable domain, with remaining parts taken from reference TRBV7-3 and TRBJ2-7, reads GAGVSQTPSNKVTEKGKYVELRCDPISGHTALYWYRQSLGQGPEFLIYFQGTGAADDSGLPNDRFFAVRPEGSVSTLKIQRTERGDSAVYLCASSPSDRGEQYFGPGTRLTVT.

This chain connects TRBV5-1 to TRBJ2-7, with D possibly TRBD1 on 5 matching bases. Trimming removed 0 bases from V and 3 bases from J, with 19 bases in between. The CDR3 runs 17 residues. The germline V gene encodes CDR1 SGHRS and CDR2 YFSETQ. DNA for the CDR3: TGCGCCAGCAGCTTGGTCCTTAGTAGGGGCCAGGGCTACGAGCAGTACTTC. This encodes CASSLVLSRGQGYEQYF.

This clonotype has ten or more counts. Relative to the germline gene, one junction end is altered; a read error may explain this. The V call is TRBV6-5, the J call TRBJ1-1; D gene unclear. The CDR3 loop spans 15 amino acids. The germline V gene has CDR1 MNHEY and CDR2 SVGAGI. CDR3 in amino acids: CASSHSRGLSTEAFF. CDR3 sequence (DNA): TGTGCCAGCAGTCACTCCCGAGGTCTGAGTACTGAAGCTTTCTTT.

The chain combines TRBV5-4 with TRBJ2-3; 10 bases match TRBD1. The CDR3 length is 15 residues. The germline CDR1 and CDR2 sequences are SGHNT and YYREEE (reference sequence). V shed 4 bases, J shed 4 bases, and the junction held 6 bases outside the gene matches. The CDR3: CASSSRDRGADTQYF. The CDR3 DNA reads as TGTGCCAGCAGCAGCCGGGACAGGGGTGCAGATACGCAGTATTTT.